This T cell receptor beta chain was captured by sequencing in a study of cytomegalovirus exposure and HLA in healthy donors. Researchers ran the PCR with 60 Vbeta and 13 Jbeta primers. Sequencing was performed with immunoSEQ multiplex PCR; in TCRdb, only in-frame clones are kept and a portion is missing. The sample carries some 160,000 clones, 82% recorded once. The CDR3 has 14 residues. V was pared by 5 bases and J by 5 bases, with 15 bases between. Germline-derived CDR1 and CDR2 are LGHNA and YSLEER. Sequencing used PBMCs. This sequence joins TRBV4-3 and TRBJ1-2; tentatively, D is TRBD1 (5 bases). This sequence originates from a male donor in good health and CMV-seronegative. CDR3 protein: CASSGWVGGYGYTF. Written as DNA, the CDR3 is TGCGCCAGCAGCGGGTGGGTCGGGGGTTATGGCTACACCTTC.